Each of the 22 T cell receptor beta chains below was sequenced from the same sample in a study of breast tumors, draining lymph nodes, adjacent tissues. TCRdb processed the multiplex PCR reads anew with MiXCR; each CDR3 protein has one entry. Of over 130,000 distinct CDR3 sequences in the sample, about 30% were seen once. The lymph nodes were axillary draining lymph nodes from breast cancer patients. The specimen was axillary lymph node tissue. These receptors were obtained from a female donor with breast cancer. Some clones in this sample may be carry-over from other donors' samples.

This clonotype has a handful of counts. V is TRBV6-1 and J is TRBJ2-7; the D is unclear. This CDR3 comprises 13 residues. V was clipped by 7 bases and J by 1 base, with 11 bases between them. Germline CDR1 MNHNS, CDR2 SASEGT. In nucleotides, the CDR3 is TGTGCCAGCACTCAACCCGGGTCCTACGAGCAGTACTTC. Amino acids: CASTQPGSYEQYF.

This clonotype has ten or more counts. The chain combines TRBV19 with TRBJ2-2; perhaps TRBD2 as D (7 bases). Trimming left V 3 bases short and J 3 bases short, with 17 bases between. The CDR3 contains 17 residues. Germline CDR1 reads LNHDA; CDR2 reads SQIVND (reference sequence). This chain's CDR3 is CASSISSRGADTGELFF. The CDR3 region has the DNA TGTGCCAGTAGTATCTCGTCTCGGGGGGCCGACACCGGGGAGCTGTTTTTT.

This rearrangement joins TRBV15 to TRBJ1-6, with a possible D match to TRBD1 (5 bases). The V gene's germline CDR1 is LNHNV and CDR2 YYDKDF (reference sequence). The CDR3 totals 16 residues. Trimming took 1 base from V and 3 from J, leaving 10 bases between them. CDR3 residues: CATSRAPTVYNSPLHF. The CDR3, as DNA: TGTGCCACCAGCAGAGCTCCGACAGTCTATAATTCACCCCTCCACTTT.

In its sample, this clonotype was seen many times. This chain joins TRBV19 and TRBJ1-6, with no clear D. Per the germline V gene, CDR1 is LNHDA and CDR2 is SQIVND (reference sequence). The CDR3 is made up of 13 amino acids. Trimming took off 9 bases at V and 9 bases at J, with 15 bases between the two ends. The DNA of the CDR3 is TGTGCCAGCGCTGGGATCCGGGGTTCACCCCTCCACTTT. Its protein is CASAGIRGSPLHF.

This clonotype was recorded many times. V is TRBV10-3 and J is TRBJ2-1, with TRBD2 identical over 10 bases. V lost 7 bases and J lost 4; bases outside the gene matches: 7. The CDR3 has 15 amino acids. Germline V lookup: CDR1 ENHRY, CDR2 SYGVKD. CDR3 coding DNA: TGTGCCATCAAGGCCGGGACTAGCGATTACAATGAGCAGTTCTTC. Its protein is CAIKAGTSDYNEQFF.

The chain joins TRBV2 to TRBJ1-5, with 8 bases fitting TRBD1. The germline gives CDR1 SNHLY, CDR2 FYNNEI. This CDR3 spans 12 amino acids. J gave up 8 bases and V 7 bases, and 4 bases lay outside the gene matches. CDR3 sequence reads: CASNQGAEPQHF. Here the CDR3 DNA reads TGTGCCAGCAACCAGGGGGCTGAGCCCCAGCATTTT.

Details on this clonotype: Given a much more abundant clone one base away, this may be a read error. The rearrangement uses TRBV6-1 and TRBJ2-3; D not resolved. Trimming stripped 5 bases from V and 7 bases from J, with 7 bases between. This CDR3 has 11 amino acids. Germline-derived CDR1 and CDR2 are MNHNS and SASEGT. The CDR3 DNA is TGTGCCAGCAGTCCTTCGTATACGCAGTATTTT. Its translation is CASSPSYTQYF.

This clonotype was counted ten times or more. Sequence at one end of the junction differs from germline and may be a read error. The V and J genes are TRBV25-1 and TRBJ1-2; possible D gene TRBD1, 5 bases. Germline CDR1 reads MGHDK; CDR2 reads SYGVNS. The CDR3 is made up of 13 amino acids. The CDR3 nucleotides are TGTGCCAGCAGTGTTATGGGGGACTACGGCTACACCTTC. Protein: CASSVMGDYGYTF.

The chain employs TRBV7-2 and TRBJ2-5; D not resolved. The CDR3 has 13 residues. V lost 6 bases, J lost 2 bases, and 10 bases lay in between. Germline V gene sequence: CDR1 SGHTA, CDR2 FQGNSA. CDR3 coding DNA: TGTGCCAGCAGGCTCGTGGCACAAGAGACCCAGTACTTC. As protein: CASRLVAQETQYF.

This clonotype was recorded once. This chain uses TRBV7-8 with TRBJ2-5, with D unclear. Germline CDR1 reads SGHVS; CDR2 reads FQNEAQ. This CDR3 has 12 amino acids. The V and J ends lost 10 bases and 5 bases respectively, with 14 bases between them. The CDR3 protein is CAISEGLETQYF. In nucleotides, the CDR3 is TGTGCCATCAGTGAAGGGTTGGAGACCCAGTACTTC.

The table lists this clonotype with many counts. The chain employs TRBV4-2 and TRBJ1-6; TRBD1 is a possible D gene (6 bases). The germline gives CDR1 LGHNA, CDR2 YNFKEQ. The V and J ends lost 0 bases and 7 bases respectively, with 16 bases between them. The CDR3 runs 17 residues. CDR3 loop: CASSQEDGQKTNSPLHF. Written as DNA, the CDR3 is TGTGCCAGCAGCCAAGAGGACGGACAGAAAACAAATTCACCCCTCCACTTT.

This clonotype was recorded at least ten times. J is TRBJ2-1 and V is TRBV6-5; D not certain. The CDR3 runs 12 residues. The V and J ends lost 8 bases and 8 bases respectively, with 13 bases between them. Germline V gene data show CDR1 as MNHEY and CDR2 as SVGAGI. CDR3 DNA: TGTGCCAGCGGAGAAAGGACGTATGAGCAGTTCTTC. It specifies CASGERTYEQFF.

Of note for this clonotype: This clone may be a read error of a much larger clone one base away. The CDR3 DNA sequence: TGTGCCACCAGTGATTCTGGACCCCAAGAGACCCAGCACTTC. As protein: CATSDSGPQETQHF. The chain couples TRBV24-1 to TRBJ2-5; D is unresolved. The CDR3 covers 14 residues. Germline V lookup: CDR1 KGHDR, CDR2 SFDVKD.

The CDR3 DNA reads TGTGCCAGCAGCCTGCTTACGGGGGGGAGTGGTTCACCCCTCCACTTT. Translation gives CASSLLTGGSGSPLHF. This sequence joins TRBV7-3 and TRBJ1-6, with D tentatively TRBD1 (5 bases). V was shortened by 5 bases and J by 9 bases, with 20 bases between the two germline ends. The CDR3 consists of 16 residues. The V gene's germline CDR1 is SGHTA and CDR2 FQGTGA.

This clonotype appeared once. The chain is built from TRBV29-1 and TRBJ2-7; TRBD2 might be the D (8 bases). The germline CDR1 and CDR2 sequences are SQVTM and ANQGSEA. The CDR3 runs to 14 residues. V was clipped by 8 bases and J by 7 bases, with 24 bases between them. DNA of the CDR3: TGCAGCATTTCAACATCGACAGGGACTAGAGAGCAGTACTTC. Translated: CSISTSTGTREQYF.

The chain couples TRBV7-3 to TRBJ2-3, with 7 bases identical to TRBD1. Germline V gene data show CDR1 as SGHTA and CDR2 as FQGTGA. Trimming cost V 5 bases and J 1 base; bases outside gene matches: 9. CDR3 length: 16 residues. CDR3 nucleotide sequence: TGTGCCAGCAGCCCCCGACAGGGTAGTTGCACAGATACGCAGTATTTT. As protein: CASSPRQGSCTDTQYF.

This clonotype was observed a single time. The chain links TRBV2 to TRBJ2-5; no reliable D call. In germline, CDR1 is SNHLY, CDR2 FYNNEI. Trimming pared 7 bases from V and 7 bases from J, leaving 10 bases between. The CDR3 runs 11 residues. The CDR3 sequence is CASKCGGTQYF. CDR3 DNA sequence: TGTGCCAGCAAATGTGGTGGGACCCAGTACTTC. Filled out from reference TRBV2 and TRBJ2-5, the complete variable domain reads EPEVTQTPSHQVTQMGQEVILRCVPISNHLYFYWYRQILGQKVEFLVSFYNNEISEKSEIFDDQFSVERPDGSNFTLKIRSTKLEDSAMYFCASKCGGTQYFGPGTRLLVL.

This clonotype was counted ten times or more. This rearrangement joins TRBV7-9 to TRBJ1-2, with D hard to call. CDR1 SEHNR and CDR2 FQNEAQ come from the germline V gene (reference sequence). CDR3 length equals 13 residues. V lost 3 bases, J lost 5 bases, and 10 bases lay in between. The CDR3 is CASSFEQYYGYTF. CDR3 coding DNA: TGTGCCAGCAGCTTCGAACAGTATTATGGCTACACCTTC.

This rearrangement joins TRBV7-8 to TRBJ2-7, with D perhaps matching TRBD1 (6 bases). The CDR3 contains 15 residues. Germline CDR1 is SGHVS and CDR2 is FQNEAQ. This CDR3 reads CASSLRRGSSYEQYV. In DNA form, the CDR3 reads TGCGCCAGCAGCTTGCGCAGGGGCAGCTCCTACGAGCAGTACGTC.

The chain carries TRBV19 and TRBJ2-5, with 9 nucleotides matching TRBD1. Germline V lookup: CDR1 LNHDA, CDR2 SQIVND (reference sequence). The CDR3 length is 14 residues. The V gene end was trimmed by 6 bases and the J gene end by 7 bases; junction bases not matched to a gene: 9. The CDR3 DNA follows: TGTGCCAGTAGCCCCGGGACAGGGCGGGGGACCCAGTACTTC. Translating gives CASSPGTGRGTQYF. The whole variable domain, remainder taken from reference TRBV19 and TRBJ2-5, is DGGITQSPKYLFRKEGQNVTLSCEQNLNHDAMYWYRQDPGQGLRLIYYSQIVNDFQKGDIAEGYSVSREKKESFPLTVTSAQKNPTAFYLCASSPGTGRGTQYFGPGTRLLVL.

This clonotype was counted at least ten times. The chain combines TRBV20-1 with TRBJ1-3; weak D call: TRBD1 (5 bases). This CDR3 region has 15 residues. V was clipped by 1 base and J by 4 bases, with 14 bases between them. CDR1 and CDR2 (germline): DFQATT, SNEGSKA (reference sequence). CDR3 sequence (DNA): TGCAGTGCTAGAGTTGGGGCGAAGGAAGGAAACACCATATATTTT. This gives the protein CSARVGAKEGNTIYF.

This clonotype was seen repeatedly, ten times or more. V and J are TRBV12-3 or TRBV12-4 and TRBJ1-5, with a possible D match to TRBD1 (5 bases). This CDR3 region has 15 residues. The V end lost 3 bases, the J end lost 4 bases, and 13 bases lay between the germline ends. The CDR3 spells CASSFNRGGNQPQHF. DNA of the CDR3: TGTGCCAGCAGTTTTAATAGGGGCGGGAATCAGCCCCAGCATTTT.